Listed here is a single T cell receptor (beta chain). The sample is drawn from a study of technical replicates of blood from a handful of donors. Only in-frame clones appear in the TCRdb table, and some are missing; sequencing was by immunoSEQ multiplex PCR. The sample holds tens of thousands of clones; 90% to 95% are singletons and the top ten take approximately 4.5%. CDR1 is SGHRS, CDR2 YFSETQ, per germline. The V and J ends lost 0 bases and 3 bases, in that order; junction bases with no gene match: 2. The CDR3 has 16 amino acids. J is TRBJ2-1 and V is TRBV5-1; TRBD1 matches 11 bases. Sequencing used PBMCs. This TCR derives from a human donor in good health. Some clones in this sample may be carry-over from other donors' samples. DNA for the CDR3: TGCGCCAGCAGCTTGGTTGGGACAGGGGGCTACAATGAGCAGTTCTTC. It translates to CASSLVGTGGYNEQFF.